This T cell receptor (beta chain) was profiled in a study of blood T cells in healthy people across ages. Healthy Russian Caucasian donors spanned ages roughly 6 to 90 years. Concerning this clonotype itself: What it binds is unknown.

Notes on the study in general: Long-lived donors had more naive CD4+ cells and higher diversity than aged donors. A strong correlation between TCR beta diversity and naive T cell percentage was seen. What prevented conclusive comparison of naive and antigen-experienced cells was that PBMCs were unsorted.

Together with a sample-barcoded 5' primer, a J-beta primer mix was included in a second PCR lasting roughly 6 to 12 cycles. TCRdb used MiXCR to reprocess the 5' RACE reads, holding one entry per CDR3 protein. Of 720,000 or so distinct CDR3 sequences listed, approximately 40% are singletons. The CDR3 extends over 16 amino acids. After removal of 4 bases from V and 5 bases from J, the junction contained 13 bases not matched to a gene. Germline loops: CDR1 MGHRA, CDR2 YSYEKL. The J gene is TRBJ2-5, the V gene TRBV4-1; TRBD2 aligns across 7 bases. The origin of this receptor is a man aged 80 or over in good health. The specimen was blood. CDR3 residues: CASSPAGTMDKETQYF. The CDR3 region has the DNA TGCGCCAGCAGCCCTGCCGGGACTATGGATAAGGAGACCCAGTACTTC.